This entry features one TCR beta chain sequence. J lost 5 bases, V lost 1 base, and 6 bases had no gene match. The CDR3 is 16 amino acids. Germline lookup yields CDR1 SGHNT and CDR2 YENEEA. These data belong to a study of blood T cell repertoires in COVID-19. Study overall: The samples span acute and convalescent COVID-19 from the United States, Italy and Spain. PBMCs, B-cell-depleted T cells, or T cells were the source of the cDNA or gDNA that made up the material.

Participants were aged 18 to 89 years from around 25 US areas. Original data processing: Nucleated cell counts were estimated from reference gene primer amplification. Generated by immunoSEQ multiplex PCR, the TCRdb table keeps only in-frame clones and is missing some. From that table come the V and J calls and clone size; the DNA was used to work out D and trimming. The repertoire holds some 150,000 clones, with about 82% as singletons. The sequenced sample was PBMCs or T cells enriched from blood (not recorded which). The chain has TRBV11-3 and TRBJ2-1, with 9 bases fitting TRBD2. The clonotype was recovered from a woman aged 40 to 49 who had recovered from COVID-19. The CDR3 coding sequence is TGTGCCAGCAGCTTAGGTATAGCGGGAGTAAACAATGAGCAGTTCTTC. It yields the protein CASSLGIAGVNNEQFF.